Listed here is a single T cell receptor (beta chain). cDNA for TCRalpha and TCRbeta was amplified by nested PCRs of about 15 then approximately 9 cycles. TCRdb reanalyzed the 5' RACE reads and collapses them to one entry per CDR3 protein, without DNA. The sample totals some 330,000 distinct CDR3 sequences. The data belong to a study of monozygotic twins with inflammatory bowel disease. CDR1 is SGHRS and CDR2 is YFSETQ in the germline V gene. The CDR3 length is 15 residues. This chain joins TRBV5-1 and TRBJ2-7; lacking DNA, the TRBD1 call made by TCRdb goes unchecked. The sequence came from a human donor with ulcerative colitis or Crohn's disease, or a healthy co-twin of an affected twin (not recorded which). Sequencing input: blood. CDR3 protein: CASSLDGTSSYEQYF.